Listed here is a single T cell receptor beta chain. Which antigen it targets is not known. Per-nucleotide qualities are absent, and no much larger clonotype sits a single base away. CDR1 LGHNT and CDR2 FRNRAP were looked up in the germline V gene. Including the terminal cysteine and phenylalanine, the CDR3 comprises 11 residues. The CDR3 DNA has 33 bases and is translated from base 1. The sample originates from a study of sequential checkpoint blockade in melanoma (dated by TCRdb to about 2019). For the wider study: Patients were assigned by 1:1 randomization to either first-line nivolumab followed by ipilimumab (arm A) or ipilimumab followed by nivolumab (arm B). Maintenance nivolumab came after both trial sequences. DNA from about a hundred pretreatment melanoma tumor samples underwent TCRbeta immunosequencing. For approximately 20 patients, matched tumor biopsies were taken both before treatment and at week 13, after single-agent nivolumab (arm A) or ipilimumab (arm B). Roughly three quarters of the matched tumor biopsy pairs taken before and after treatment were from the same lesion. The study at large found these results: The response-prediction model combining TCR metrics and mutation burden needs validation in larger, independent patient cohorts. Achieving clinical benefit was about 30 times more likely for patients whose tumor T-cell fraction and clonality increased by week 13. In the nivolumab-first arm (arm A), an association was found between pretreatment tumor TIL clonality and response (P = .04). PD-L1 staining and CD8+ T-cell counts correlated with tumor T-cell fraction and clonality, whereas mutational load did not. Within-arm analyses of tumor T-cell fraction were constrained by small sample sizes and reduced statistical power.

The treatment or condition label for this specimen denotes: randomized to nivolumab then ipilimumab (arm A) or the reverse (arm B). None of the trial patients had been given prior DNA-damaging chemotherapy. Samples came from patients with melanoma in CheckMate 064, a randomized, open-label phase II trial of sequential checkpoint blockade. Genomic DNA from formalin-fixed paraffin-embedded (FFPE) tissue samples was used for tumor TCR sequencing. TCRbeta CDR3 regions were immunosequenced from genomic DNA with the immunoSEQ Assay. Before high-throughput sequencing, the genomic DNA was amplified using bias-controlled multiplex PCR. The paper's processing steps were these. To quantify the absolute abundance of each unique TCRbeta CDR3 region, the sequences were collapsed and filtered. Clonality, defined as 1 minus Pielou's evenness, was calculated using only productive rearrangements. To compute tumor T-cell fraction, TCRbeta template counts were normalized to usable DNA, with usable DNA estimated from several housekeeping genes. Clones with significantly greater frequencies in on-treatment versus baseline samples were identified using a previously published method. TCRdb stores this immuneACCESS table with in-frame sequences only. Part of the clones is absent; in the studies checked, under half of the shortfall reflects unresolved V genes, and no reason is known for the rest. Clone size and V and J calls were adopted from that table, with D and trimming inferred from the DNA. This sample lists some 18,000 clones; roughly 73% were detected once. The top ten constitute 4.5% to 5.5% of the sample.

The sequences come from tumor tissue (inferred from file names), collected from a patient given nivolumab and ipilimumab in sequence. The receptor's source is a human donor with melanoma. The rearrangement combines TRBV12-5 with TRBJ2-3, with the D gene call left open. The CDR3 sequence is CASTLTDTQYF. The nucleotide sequence reads TGTGCCAGCACCCTCACAGATACGCAGTATTTT.